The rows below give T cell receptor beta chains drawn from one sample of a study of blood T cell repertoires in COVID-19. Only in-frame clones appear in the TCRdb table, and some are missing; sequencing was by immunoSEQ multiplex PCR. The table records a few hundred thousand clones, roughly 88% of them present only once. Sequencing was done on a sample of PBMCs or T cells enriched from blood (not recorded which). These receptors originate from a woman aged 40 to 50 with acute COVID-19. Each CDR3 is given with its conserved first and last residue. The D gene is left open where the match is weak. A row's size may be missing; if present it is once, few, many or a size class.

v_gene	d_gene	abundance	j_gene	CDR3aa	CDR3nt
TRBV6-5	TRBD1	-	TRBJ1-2	CASTTGVHGYTF	TGTGCCAGCACCACAGGGGTTCACGGCTACACCTTC
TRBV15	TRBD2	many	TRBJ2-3	CATSSSGTSTDTQYF	TGTGCCACCAGCTCTAGCGGGACGAGCACAGATACGCAGTATTTT
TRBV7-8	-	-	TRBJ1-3	CASSAAGTDGNTIYF	TGTGCCAGCAGCGCGGCCGGGACTGATGGAAACACCATATATTTT
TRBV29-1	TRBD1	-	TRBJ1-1	CSAGRTGGYTEAFF	TGCAGCGCCGGTAGGACAGGGGGGTACACTGAAGCTTTCTTT
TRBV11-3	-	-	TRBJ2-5	CASGKPLASQYF	TGTGCCAGCGGGAAACCTCTAGCGTCCCAGTACTTC
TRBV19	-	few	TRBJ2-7	CASSIAVGSSYEQYF	TGTGCCAGTAGTATTGCTGTCGGTAGCTCCTACGAGCAGTACTTC
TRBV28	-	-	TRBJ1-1	CASSWGGRRVNTEAFF	TGTGCCAGCAGTTGGGGAGGCAGGAGGGTGAACACTGAAGCTTTCTTT
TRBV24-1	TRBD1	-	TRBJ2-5	CATSDSTGGWETQYF	TGTGCCACCAGTGATTCGACAGGGGGCTGGGAGACCCAGTACTTC
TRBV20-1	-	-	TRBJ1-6	CSARSREPLHF	TGCAGTGCTAGATCAAGAGAACCCCTCCACTTT
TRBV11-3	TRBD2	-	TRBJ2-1	CASSSFGLAGSNEQFF	TGTGCCAGCAGCTCATTCGGACTAGCGGGTAGTAATGAGCAGTTCTTC
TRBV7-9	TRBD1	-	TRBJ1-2	CASSLALGGTDYGYTF	TGTGCCAGCAGCTTAGCGCTGGGCGGGACAGACTATGGCTACACCTTC
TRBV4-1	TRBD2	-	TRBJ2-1	CASSQEVGGTSNLNEQFF	TGCGCCAGCAGCCAAGAGGTTGGTGGGACTAGTAACCTCAATGAGCAGTTCTTC
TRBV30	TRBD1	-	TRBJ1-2	CAWSVRGLDYGYTF	TGTGCCTGGAGTGTAAGGGGGCTAGACTATGGCTACACCTTC
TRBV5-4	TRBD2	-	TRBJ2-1	CASSSGTSGTSSYNEQFF	TGTGCCAGCAGCTCCGGGACTAGCGGTACTAGCTCCTACAATGAGCAGTTCTTC
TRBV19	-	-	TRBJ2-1	CASKLIAAAYNEQFF	TGTGCCAGTAAACTCATAGCGGCGGCCTACAATGAGCAGTTCTTC
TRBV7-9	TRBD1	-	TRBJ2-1	CASFGRGDRGNEQFF	TGTGCCAGCTTTGGGAGGGGGGACAGGGGAAATGAGCAGTTCTTC
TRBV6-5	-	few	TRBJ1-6	CASRPLGQSGSPLHF	TGTGCCAGCAGACCACTCGGACAGTCTGGTTCACCCCTCCACTTT
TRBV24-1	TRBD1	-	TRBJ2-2	CATSALGFQTGATGELFF	TGTGCCACCAGTGCACTAGGCTTTCAAACAGGGGCCACCGGGGAGCTGTTTTTT
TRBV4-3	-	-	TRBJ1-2	CASSQIPANYGYTF	TGCGCCAGCAGCCAGATTCCAGCTAACTATGGCTACACCTTC
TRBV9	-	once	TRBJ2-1	CASSVDPSYNEQFF	TGTGCCAGCAGCGTAGATCCCAGCTACAATGAGCAGTTCTTC
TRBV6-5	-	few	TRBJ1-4	CASSPSGANEKLFF	TGTGCCAGCAGTCCCTCGGGGGCTAATGAAAAACTGTTTTTT
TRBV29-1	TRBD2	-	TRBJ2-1	CSVEDRGTSAGEQFF	TGCAGCGTTGAAGATCGCGGGACTAGCGCAGGTGAGCAGTTCTTC
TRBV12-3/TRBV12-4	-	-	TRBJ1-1	CASSFGTEAFF	TGTGCCAGCAGTTTCGGGACTGAAGCTTTCTTT
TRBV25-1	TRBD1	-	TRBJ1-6	CASSEGTGNSPLHF	TGTGCCAGCAGTGAAGGGACAGGGAATTCACCCCTCCACTTT
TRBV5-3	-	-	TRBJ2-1	CARSLETSSYNEQFF	TGTGCCAGAAGCTTAGAAACTAGCAGCTACAATGAGCAGTTCTTC
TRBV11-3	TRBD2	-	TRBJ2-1	CASSFGRGPDEQFF	TGTGCCAGCAGCTTCGGGAGGGGACCCGATGAGCAGTTCTTC
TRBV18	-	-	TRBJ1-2	CASSRLAGLGGYTF	TGTGCCAGCTCACGGTTAGCGGGGCTAGGAGGCTACACCTTC
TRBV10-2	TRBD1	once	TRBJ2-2	CASSESWTGKVSNPAGELFF	TGCGCCAGCAGTGAGAGCTGGACAGGGAAGGTATCCAACCCCGCCGGGGAGCTGTTTTTT
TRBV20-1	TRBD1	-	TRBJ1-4	CSASLGQGEKLFF	TGCAGTGCTAGTCTGGGACAGGGGGAAAAACTGTTTTTT
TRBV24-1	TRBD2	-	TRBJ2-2	CATGGGNTGELFF	TGTGCCACCGGGGGGGGAAACACCGGGGAGCTGTTTTTT
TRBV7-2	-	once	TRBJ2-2	CASSLAETGELFF	TGTGCCAGCAGCTTAGCAGAGACCGGGGAGCTGTTTTTT
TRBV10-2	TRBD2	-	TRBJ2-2	CASTLAGKTGELFF	TGCGCCAGCACACTAGCGGGCAAGACCGGGGAGCTGTTTTTT
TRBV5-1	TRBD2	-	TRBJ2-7	CASSRGDYFYEQYF	TGCGCCAGCAGCCGGGGGGACTATTTCTACGAGCAGTACTTC
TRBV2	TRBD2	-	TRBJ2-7	CASNPSGTYYEQYF	TGTGCCAGCAATCCTAGCGGGACCTATTACGAGCAGTACTTC
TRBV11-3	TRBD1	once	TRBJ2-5	CASSLTGRTGPQETQYF	TGTGCCAGCAGCTTAACGGGAAGGACAGGGCCTCAAGAGACCCAGTACTTC
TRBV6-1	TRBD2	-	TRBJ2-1	CASSTSGNEQFF	TGTGCCAGCAGTACTAGCGGCAATGAGCAGTTCTTC
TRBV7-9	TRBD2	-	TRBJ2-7	CASSSGLAPYEQYF	TGTGCCAGCAGCTCCGGACTAGCCCCCTACGAGCAGTACTTC
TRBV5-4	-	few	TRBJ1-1	CASSLAGVTEAFF	TGTGCCAGCAGCTTGGCGGGGGTCACTGAAGCTTTCTTT
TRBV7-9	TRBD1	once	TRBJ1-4	CASSSHPDYRGTNEKLFF	TGTGCCAGCAGCTCTCACCCGGATTACAGGGGAACTAATGAAAAACTGTTTTTT
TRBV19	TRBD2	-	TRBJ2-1	CATSVGGRGYNEQFF	TGTGCCACCTCGGTCGGCGGGAGGGGATACAATGAGCAGTTCTTC
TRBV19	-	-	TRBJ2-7	CASSTTGSSYEQYF	TGTGCCAGTAGTACGACAGGTTCTTCCTACGAGCAGTACTTC
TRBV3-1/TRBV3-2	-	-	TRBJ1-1	CASSQTGSTEAFF	TGTGCCAGCAGCCAAACAGGGAGCACTGAAGCTTTCTTT